What follows are 27 T cell receptor beta chains derived from one specimen sequenced in a study of T-cell reconstitution after alpha-beta-depleted transplantation in children. Unique molecular identifiers were incorporated during preparation of the TCRbeta library. Each CDR3 protein is one row after TCRdb ran MiXCR on the PCR reads. The profile shows 500,000 to 600,000 distinct CDR3 sequences, roughly 30% of them singletons. The starting material was PBMCs, obtained before TCRalphabeta/CD19-depleted stem cell transplant. The receptors shown here come from a boy less than two years old with Wiskott-Aldrich syndrome, due to receive a stem cell transplant.

The V call is TRBV6-6, the J call TRBJ2-7; TRBD2 matches at 7 bases. Trimming removed 8 bases from V and 5 bases from J; junction bases left unmatched: 6. CDR3 length: 12 residues. Germline assignment: CDR1 MNHNY and CDR2 SVGAGI (reference sequence). The CDR3 reads CASSQRDHEQYF. CDR3 DNA: TGTGCCAGCTCTCAGCGGGACCACGAGCAGTACTTC.

The rearrangement uses TRBV20-1 and TRBJ2-7, with D maybe TRBD2 (6 bases). In germline, CDR1 is DFQATT, CDR2 SNEGSKA (reference sequence). The length of the CDR3 is 14 residues. Trimming stripped 1 base from V and 6 bases from J, with 16 bases between. The CDR3 sequence is CSARVEGGPSEQYF. DNA for the CDR3: TGCAGTGCTAGAGTGGAGGGAGGCCCTTCCGAGCAGTACTTC.

The chain has TRBV7-6 and TRBJ1-3, with D perhaps matching TRBD1 (5 bases). CDR1 and CDR2 from the germline V gene are SGHVS and FNYEAQ. Trimming took 5 bases from V and 3 from J, leaving 20 bases between them. CDR3 length: 17 amino acids. In nucleotides, the CDR3 is TGTGCCAGCAGCGTGGGGACTACCCTTCTTTTTGGAAACACCATATATTTT. Amino acid sequence: CASSVGTTLLFGNTIYF.

This clonotype was seen only a few times. The CDR3 reads CASSSGDSEGFTEAFF. In nucleotides, the CDR3 is TGCGCCAGCAGTAGTGGGGACTCGGAGGGGTTCACTGAAGCTTTCTTT. This chain links TRBV10-2 with TRBJ1-1; tentative D call: TRBD1 (5 bases). The CDR3 runs 16 residues. CDR1 and CDR2 from the germline V gene are WSHSY and SAAADI. V lost 5 bases and J 4 bases, leaving 20 bases between the germline ends.

The V gene is TRBV20-1, the J gene TRBJ2-1; D is perhaps TRBD1 (6 bases). Deletions cut 5 bases from V and 3 bases from J, with 17 bases between. Germline CDR1 DFQATT, CDR2 SNEGSKA (reference sequence). CDR3 size: 15 residues. CDR3 loop: CSARERTDIYNEQFF. In nucleotides, the CDR3 is TGCAGTGCTCGTGAAAGGACAGACATCTACAATGAGCAGTTCTTC.

This clonotype has more than one count but fewer than ten. J is TRBJ2-5 and V is TRBV5-1; D gene unclear. CDR1 is SGHRS and CDR2 is YFSETQ in the germline V gene. Between the trimmed V and J ends, which lost 0 bases and 4 bases, there was a span of 16 bases. CDR3 size: 16 residues. CDR3 DNA: TGCGCCAGCAGCTTGGCCTCAGTTCGTGTCCCAGAGACCCAGTACTTC. Translated, it gives CASSLASVRVPETQYF.

This sequence joins TRBV20-1 and TRBJ1-5; a possible D gene is TRBD1 (5 bases). Germline lookup yields CDR1 DFQATT and CDR2 SNEGSKA (reference sequence). The CDR3 has 15 amino acids. Trimming removed 0 bases from V and 0 bases from J, with 9 bases in between. This chain's CDR3 is CSAREDNYSNQPQHF. In nucleotides, the CDR3 is TGCAGTGCTAGAGAGGACAATTATAGCAATCAGCCCCAGCATTTT.

In its sample, this clonotype was seen a few times. The CDR3 loop is CASSLGDIVQYF. The CDR3 DNA is TGCGCCAGCAGCTTGGGGGACATAGTGCAGTATTTT. The V call is TRBV5-1, the J call TRBJ2-3; maybe TRBD1 (6 bases). The CDR3 is made up of 12 amino acids. Germline V gene lookup returns CDR1 SGHRS and CDR2 YFSETQ. Trimming removed 0 bases at V and 11 bases at J, with 10 bases between.

This clonotype was counted a few times. The rearrangement links TRBV25-1 to TRBJ1-1; D not resolved. Germline assignment: CDR1 MGHDK and CDR2 SYGVNS. The CDR3 has 15 amino acids. V dropped 3 bases and J dropped 0 bases, with 11 bases sitting between them. CDR3 region: CASSDPRGMNTEAFF. The DNA for the CDR3 is TGTGCCAGCAGTGATCCGAGAGGGATGAACACTGAAGCTTTCTTT.

This clonotype was detected a few times. This chain connects TRBV28 to TRBJ2-7; the match to TRBD1 covers 7 bases. The CDR3 has 15 amino acids. Per the germline V gene, CDR1 is MDHEN and CDR2 is SYDVKM. Trimming at V came to 8 bases and at J to 0 bases, leaving 10 bases not matched to a gene. CDR3 DNA: TGTGCCAGCCGATCGGGACAGCGGCACTCCTACGAGCAGTACTTC. This encodes CASRSGQRHSYEQYF.

This chain links TRBV7-6 with TRBJ1-3; D not certain. Germline V gene sequence: CDR1 SGHVS, CDR2 FNYEAQ. The CDR3 totals 15 residues. Trimming stripped 0 bases from V and 3 bases from J, with 9 bases between. CDR3 in amino acids: CASSLASGGGNTIYF. CDR3 DNA: TGTGCCAGCAGCTTAGCTAGCGGTGGTGGAAACACCATATATTTT.

In this sample, this clonotype turned up a few times. The rearrangement joins TRBV5-1 to TRBJ2-5, with 8 bases fitting TRBD2. The V gene's germline CDR1 is SGHRS and CDR2 YFSETQ. The CDR3 sequence is 15 residues long. J gave up 2 bases and V 3 bases, and 6 bases lay outside the gene matches. CDR3 nucleotide sequence: TGCGCCAGCAGCTACGGACTAGCAGCTCAAGAGACCCAGTACTTC. This translates into CASSYGLAAQETQYF.

The chain recombines TRBV28 with TRBJ2-7; TRBD1 matches at 9 bases. CDR1 and CDR2 (germline): MDHEN, SYDVKM. Trimming cost V 4 bases and J 5 bases; bases outside gene matches: 9. The length of the CDR3 is 15 residues. CDR3: CASSSSGTGMNEQYF. CDR3 sequence (DNA): TGTGCCAGCAGTTCCTCCGGGACAGGGATGAACGAGCAGTACTTC.

V and J are TRBV24-1 and TRBJ2-3; no clear D. This CDR3 has 12 residues. Trimming pared 2 bases from V and 5 bases from J, leaving 4 bases between. From germline, CDR1 is KGHDR and CDR2 SFDVKD. The CDR3 nucleotides read TGTGCCACCAGTGATTGGGGAGATACGCAGTATTTT. It yields the protein CATSDWGDTQYF.

V and J are TRBV5-1 and TRBJ1-1; unclear D gene. This CDR3 comprises 15 residues. Germline values: CDR1 SGHRS, CDR2 YFSETQ. Trimming cost V 0 bases and J 3 bases, with 12 bases left between them. The DNA for the CDR3 is TGCGCCAGCAGCTTGGGATGGGGTATCGACACTGAAGCTTTCTTT. It is translated as CASSLGWGIDTEAFF.

The rearrangement links TRBV5-1 to TRBJ1-6; 10 bases match TRBD1. The CDR3 length is 16 residues. The germline CDR1 and CDR2 sequences are SGHRS and YFSETQ. V gave up 4 bases and J gave up 2 bases; unmatched junction bases: 3. The CDR3 reads CASSTGQGPYNSPLHF. For the CDR3, the DNA is TGCGCCAGCAGCACGGGACAGGGGCCCTATAATTCACCCCTCCACTTT.

The chain recombines TRBV6-1 with TRBJ2-1; 13 bases map to TRBD2. The CDR3 runs 14 residues. V shed 9 bases and J 9 bases; nucleotides not matched to a gene: 8. CDR1 is MNHNS, CDR2 SASEGT, per germline. The CDR3 bases are TGTGCCAGTAGGACTAGCGGGAGCGTACGTGAGCAGTTCTTC. It is translated as CASRTSGSVREQFF.

In this sample, this clonotype turned up a few times. The V gene is TRBV10-3, the J gene TRBJ2-5; tentative D call: TRBD2 (5 bases). The CDR3 has 14 amino acids. The V end was cut by 3 bases, the J end by 5 bases, with 13 bases between. The germline CDR1 and CDR2 sequences are ENHRY and SYGVKD. CDR3 sequence reads: CAISDGDWRETQYF. DNA for the CDR3: TGTGCCATCAGTGATGGGGATTGGAGGGAGACCCAGTACTTC.

The J gene is TRBJ2-1, the V gene TRBV5-1; 10 nucleotides match TRBD2. Per the germline V gene, CDR1 is SGHRS and CDR2 is YFSETQ. The CDR3 spans 14 residues. The ends lost 0 bases at V and 10 bases at J; junction bases unmatched: 4. CDR3 residues: CASSLVPGLAEQFF. The CDR3 bases are TGCGCCAGCAGCTTGGTTCCGGGACTAGCGGAGCAGTTCTTC.

This clonotype was seen a few times. The chain carries TRBV7-2 and TRBJ2-2; the D is unclear. The CDR3 is 16 amino acids. Trimming cost V 0 bases and J 1 base, with 9 bases left between them. Germline CDR1 SGHTA, CDR2 FQGNSA. The CDR3 reads CASSLAGVQNTGELFF. In DNA, the CDR3 is TGTGCCAGCAGCTTAGCGGGTGTTCAGAACACCGGGGAGCTGTTTTTT.

This clonotype was recorded a few times. The rearrangement links TRBV5-1 to TRBJ2-5; 7 nucleotides match TRBD1. Losses at the gene ends were 1 base for V and 4 bases for J; bases not matched to a gene: 7. Germline loops: CDR1 SGHRS, CDR2 YFSETQ. The CDR3 extends over 15 amino acids. The CDR3 here is CASSLLGGARETQYF. The CDR3 bases are TGCGCCAGCAGCTTGTTAGGGGGCGCGAGAGAGACCCAGTACTTC. Combining the CDR3 with reference TRBV5-1 and TRBJ2-5 gives the whole variable domain KAGVTQTPRYLIKTRGQQVTLSCSPISGHRSVSWYQQTPGQGLQFLFEYFSETQRNKGNFPGRFSGRQFSNSRSEMNVSTLELGDSALYLCASSLLGGARETQYFGPGTRLLVL.

This clonotype was seen more than once but under ten times. The V and J genes are TRBV12-3 or TRBV12-4 and TRBJ2-7; D is ambiguous. Trimming took off 1 base at V and 6 bases at J, with 16 bases between the two ends. The CDR3 is made up of 15 amino acids. The CDR3 protein is CASSLESLLAGEQYF. The CDR3 DNA reads as TGTGCCAGCAGTTTAGAGAGTTTGCTGGCCGGCGAGCAGTACTTC.

V and J are TRBV5-1 and TRBJ2-6; D not certain. The CDR3 totals 15 residues. Germline V gene sequence: CDR1 SGHRS, CDR2 YFSETQ. V gave up 0 bases and J gave up 4 bases, with 8 bases separating them. CDR3 region: CASSLGSTGANVLTF. CDR3 coding DNA: TGCGCCAGCAGCTTGGGCTCGACCGGGGCCAACGTCCTGACTTTC.

The chain is built from TRBV7-3 and TRBJ2-3; 7 bases map to TRBD2. This CDR3 contains 15 residues. CDR1 and CDR2 from the germline V gene are SGHTA and FQGTGA. V lost 5 bases and J lost 6; bases outside the gene matches: 11. This CDR3 is CASSREPSGRDTQYF. The CDR3 bases are TGTGCCAGCAGCCGAGAACCTAGCGGCAGGGATACGCAGTATTTT.

This clonotype turned up a few times. V and J are TRBV20-1 and TRBJ2-1; 9 bases are a match to TRBD1. J was trimmed by 3 bases and V by 8 bases; bases with no gene match: 11. Germline V CDR1 and CDR2: DFQATT, SNEGSKA (reference sequence). The CDR3 length is 15 residues. CDR3 in amino acids: CSPGRTGVLYNEQFF. CDR3 in DNA: TGCAGTCCCGGAAGGACAGGGGTCCTCTACAATGAGCAGTTCTTC.

V usage is TRBV30 and J usage is TRBJ1-1; D gene ambiguous. Germline values: CDR1 GTSNPN, CDR2 SVGIG (reference sequence). The V and J ends lost 4 bases and 9 bases respectively, with 12 bases between them. CDR3 size: 11 residues. The DNA of the CDR3 is TGTGCCTGGATTGGGCCACTAAAAGCTTTCTTT. This sequence encodes CAWIGPLKAFF.

This chain uses TRBV5-1 with TRBJ2-1; 11 bases agree with TRBD2. The CDR3 has 19 residues. Germline V gene data show CDR1 as SGHRS and CDR2 as YFSETQ. Trimming at V came to 2 bases and at J to 8 bases, leaving 18 bases not matched to a gene. The CDR3: CASSLSRLAGIPFTDEQFF. CDR3 sequence (DNA): TGCGCCAGCAGCTTATCTCGACTAGCGGGAATCCCCTTTACCGATGAGCAGTTCTTC.